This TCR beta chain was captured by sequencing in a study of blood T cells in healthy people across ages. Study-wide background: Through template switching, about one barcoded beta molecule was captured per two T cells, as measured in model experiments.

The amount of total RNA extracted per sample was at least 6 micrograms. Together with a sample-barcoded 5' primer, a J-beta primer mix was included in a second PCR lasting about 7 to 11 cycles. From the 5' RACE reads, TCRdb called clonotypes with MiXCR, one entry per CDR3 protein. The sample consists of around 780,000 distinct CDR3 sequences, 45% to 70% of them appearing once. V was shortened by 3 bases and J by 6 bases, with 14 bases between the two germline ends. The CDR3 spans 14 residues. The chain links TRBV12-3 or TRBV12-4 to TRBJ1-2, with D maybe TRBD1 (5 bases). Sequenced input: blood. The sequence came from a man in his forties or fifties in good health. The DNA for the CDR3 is TGTGCCAGCAGTTTTGGTCGGGACCTGCATGGCTACACCTTC. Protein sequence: CASSFGRDLHGYTF.